This T cell receptor beta chain stems from a study of control samples from healthy donors and cancer patients. The protocol was immunoSEQ multiplex PCR, while the TCRdb copy is restricted to in-frame clones and leaves out a portion. The table shows 85,000 to 90,000 clones, with about 85% occurring only once. The receptor was isolated from a woman aged 40 to 55 in good health. Sample: blood.

The CDR3 DNA reads as TGTGCCATCAGTGAAGGGCCGGGCTATGGCTACACCTTC. This translates into CAISEGPGYGYTF. The J gene is TRBJ1-2, the V gene TRBV10-3; D is unresolved. Germline V gene lookup returns CDR1 ENHRY and CDR2 SYGVKD. V lost 3 bases and J lost 4, with 9 bases in between. The CDR3 spans 13 residues.